One sample yielded the 5 T cell receptor beta chains listed below, sequenced in a study of identifying expanded T cells in peripheral blood. Profiled with immunoSEQ multiplex PCR; TCRdb holds only in-frame clones, not every one. The data contain about 100,000 clones, roughly 88% of them singletons. Sequencing was done on a sample of blood. Receptors originate from a person between 18 and 75 years old in good health.

This rearrangement joins TRBV11-2 to TRBJ2-7, with 7 bases identical to TRBD1. CDR1 SGHAT and CDR2 FQNNGV come from the germline V gene. The junction had 6 bases not matched to a gene; V was cut back by 3 bases and J by 1 base. This CDR3 has 15 residues. The DNA for the CDR3 is TGTGCCAGCAGCTTCACAGGGGCTCCGTCCTACGAGCAGTACTTC. Protein sequence: CASSFTGAPSYEQYF.

The chain joins TRBV6-1 to TRBJ2-1; D possibly matches TRBD1 or TRBD2 (5 bases each). CDR1 is MNHNS and CDR2 is SASEGT in the germline V gene. V lost 6 bases and J lost 3, with 15 bases in between. The CDR3 covers 15 residues. The CDR3 DNA reads as TGTGCCAGCAGCAGGGTGGGGAGTGACTACAATGAGCAGTTCTTC. This gives the protein CASSRVGSDYNEQFF.

The rearrangement joins TRBV5-1 to TRBJ2-3; D call uncertain. This CDR3 is built from 15 residues. V lost 0 bases to trimming and J lost 0 bases, with 8 bases between them. Germline V gene sequence: CDR1 SGHRS, CDR2 YFSETQ. The CDR3 spells CASSLDGSSTDTQYF. The CDR3, as DNA: TGCGCCAGCAGCTTGGACGGTTCTAGCACAGATACGCAGTATTTT. Full variable domain (rest looked up from reference TRBV5-1 and TRBJ2-3): KAGVTQTPRYLIKTRGQQVTLSCSPISGHRSVSWYQQTPGQGLQFLFEYFSETQRNKGNFPGRFSGRQFSNSRSEMNVSTLELGDSALYLCASSLDGSSTDTQYFGPGTRLTVL.

In this sample, this clone turned up a few times. The rearrangement uses TRBV7-2 and TRBJ1-2; D call uncertain. The ends were cut back, 0 bases at V and 8 bases at J, with 10 bases in the middle. The CDR3 length is 13 residues. Germline CDR1 reads SGHTA; CDR2 reads FQGNSA. The CDR3 is CASSLALAGGYTF. Written as DNA, the CDR3 is TGTGCCAGCAGCTTAGCGCTGGCAGGAGGCTACACCTTC.

Only one count was recorded for this clone. The V call is TRBV6-6, the J call TRBJ2-3; 8 bases agree with TRBD2. J gave up 1 base and V 6 bases, and 6 bases lay outside the gene matches. Looked up from germline, CDR1 is MNHNY and CDR2 is SVGAGI (reference sequence). The CDR3 spans 15 residues. CDR3 nucleotide sequence: TGTGCCAGCAGGCCCACTAGCGGAGGCACAGATACGCAGTATTTT. As protein: CASRPTSGGTDTQYF.